One sample yielded the 30 T cell receptor beta chains listed below, sequenced in a study of blood T cell repertoires in COVID-19 (TCRdb year 2020). The protocol used for the library was the immunoSEQ multiplex PCR assay. Drawn from immuneACCESS, this table holds only the in-frame rearrangements with V and J called that TCRdb kept. Clones are partly lost; checked studies trace under half to an unresolved V gene and leave the rest unexplained. For this sample the table gives tens of thousands of clones, of which roughly 90% were detected only once. The top ten hold around 5.5% of the sample. Sequencing was done on a sample of peripheral blood. These receptors were obtained from a man aged 80 or over in a cohort sampled during active COVID-19.

The chain recombines TRBV5-1 with TRBJ1-4; perhaps TRBD1 as D (5 bases). The V and J ends lost 4 bases and 7 bases respectively, with 14 bases between them. CDR3 length: 14 amino acids. CDR1 and CDR2 (germline): SGHRS, YFSETQ. CDR3 nucleotides: TGCGCCAGCAGCCCGTCCAGGGCGGTTGAAAAACTGTTTTTT. Its protein is CASSPSRAVEKLFF.

In its sample, this clone was seen once. The chain links TRBV5-6 to TRBJ1-1, with D unresolved. The CDR3 sequence is 14 residues long. V was clipped by 4 bases and J by 0 bases, with 10 bases between them. Germline values: CDR1 SGHDT, CDR2 YYEEEE. The CDR3 loop reads CASSPVTVNTEAFF. The CDR3 DNA follows: TGTGCCAGCAGCCCCGTTACGGTGAACACTGAAGCTTTCTTT.

The CDR3 loop is CASSVSQGSYEQYF. In DNA, the CDR3 is TGTGCCAGCAGCGTTTCCCAGGGCTCCTACGAGCAGTACTTC. The rearrangement links TRBV9 to TRBJ2-7; possibly TRBD1 for D (5 bases). The CDR3 covers 14 residues. Germline assignment: CDR1 SGDLS and CDR2 YYNGEE. V was pared by 2 bases and J by 0 bases, with 9 bases between. Complete variable domain (other parts from reference TRBV9 and TRBJ2-7): DSGVTQTPKHLITATGQRVTLRCSPRSGDLSVYWYQQSLDQGLQFLIQYYNGEERAKGNILERFSAQQFPDLHSELNLSSLELGDSALYFCASSVSQGSYEQYFGPGTRLTVT.

The chain uses TRBV19 and TRBJ1-6, with TRBD1 matching 9 bases. Per the germline V gene, CDR1 is LNHDA and CDR2 is SQIVND (reference sequence). J gave up 5 bases and V 6 bases, and 8 bases lay outside the gene matches. The CDR3 length is 16 residues. CDR3 sequence (DNA): TGTGCCAGTAGCCTGACAGGGGGACGGAATAATTCACCCCTCCACTTT. Translated, it gives CASSLTGGRNNSPLHF. Full variable domain (missing parts from reference TRBV19 and TRBJ1-6): DGGITQSPKYLFRKEGQNVTLSCEQNLNHDAMYWYRQDPGQGLRLIYYSQIVNDFQKGDIAEGYSVSREKKESFPLTVTSAQKNPTAFYLCASSLTGGRNNSPLHFGNGTRLTVT.

The J gene is TRBJ2-1, the V gene TRBV3-1 (or the pseudogene TRBV3-2); 7 bases agree with TRBD1. Germline V gives CDR1 LGHDT, CDR2 YNNKEL (reference sequence). After removal of 4 bases from V and 1 base from J, the junction contained 4 bases not matched to a gene. The length of the CDR3 is 15 residues. The CDR3 DNA reads TGTGCCAGCAGCCCTACGGGACAGTCCTACAATGAGCAGTTCTTC. Amino acids: CASSPTGQSYNEQFF.

The chain combines TRBV4-2 with TRBJ2-7; 8 bases align to TRBD2. Germline V gives CDR1 LGHNA, CDR2 YNFKEQ. CDR3 length equals 15 residues. Trimming took 4 bases from V and 5 from J; bases not matched to a gene: 10. The CDR3 DNA reads as TGTGCCAGCAGCCGAGCGGGAGAGGGGTCCGACGAGCAGTACTTC. Amino acids: CASSRAGEGSDEQYF.

The rearrangement links TRBV11-2 to TRBJ1-2, with a tentative D call TRBD1 (5 bases). V lost 3 bases, J lost 4 bases, and 18 bases lay in between. Germline lookup yields CDR1 SGHAT and CDR2 FQNNGV. CDR3 size: 16 residues. The CDR3 is CASSLAVGRVGYGYTF. DNA of the CDR3: TGTGCCAGCAGCTTGGCGGTGGGGCGTGTTGGCTATGGCTACACCTTC.

The sample holds a few counts of this clone. The V call is TRBV5-8, the J call TRBJ1-5; TRBD1 aligns across 7 bases. Germline V gene lookup returns CDR1 SGHTS and CDR2 YDEGEE. The CDR3 has 16 amino acids. The junction had 6 bases not matched to a gene; V was cut back by 3 bases and J by 0 bases. The CDR3: CASSWGQTYSNQPQHF. In DNA form, the CDR3 reads TGTGCCAGCAGCTGGGGACAGACGTATAGCAATCAGCCCCAGCATTTT. Full variable domain (outside the CDR3, taken from reference TRBV5-8 and TRBJ1-5): EAGVTQSPTHLIKTRGQQATLRCSPISGHTSVYWYQQALGLGLQFLLWYDEGEERNRGNFPPRFSGRQFPNYSSELNVNALELEDSALYLCASSWGQTYSNQPQHFGDGTRLSIL.

J is TRBJ1-4 and V is TRBV6-1, with D possibly matching TRBD1 (5 bases). This CDR3 is 16 amino acids long. Germline V lookup: CDR1 MNHNS, CDR2 SASEGT. Trimming pared 2 bases from V and 1 base from J, leaving 11 bases between. The CDR3 bases are TGTGCCAGCAGTGAACGGTCAGGGCGAACTAATGAAAAACTGTTTTTT. Its protein is CASSERSGRTNEKLFF.

The gene calls are TRBV19 and TRBJ2-1; no reliable D call. The CDR3 is 13 amino acids. The V and J ends lost 5 bases and 8 bases respectively, with 13 bases between them. Germline V gene sequence: CDR1 LNHDA, CDR2 SQIVND (reference sequence). The chain's CDR3 is CASSVTVSDEQFF. The CDR3 DNA reads as TGTGCCAGTAGTGTTACGGTCTCCGATGAGCAGTTCTTC.

The chain links TRBV19 to TRBJ1-4, with 7 bases identical to TRBD1. Germline-derived CDR1 and CDR2 are LNHDA and SQIVND (reference sequence). The V and J ends lost 5 bases and 6 bases, in that order; junction bases with no gene match: 15. The length of the CDR3 is 17 residues. CDR3 coding DNA: TGTGCCAGTAGTGACTTACAAGACAGGGTGAAGGATGAAAAACTGTTTTTT. This sequence encodes CASSDLQDRVKDEKLFF.

In this sample, this clone turned up a few times. This chain joins TRBV4-2 and TRBJ2-4; 7 bases fit TRBD2. Trimming cost V 0 bases and J 6 bases; bases outside gene matches: 2. Per germline, CDR1 LGHNA and CDR2 YNFKEQ. The CDR3 contains 14 residues. CDR3 nucleotide sequence: TGTGCCAGCAGCCAAGACTCGGGAGGAAACATTCAGTACTTC. It encodes CASSQDSGGNIQYF.

V usage is TRBV6-5 and J usage is TRBJ1-2; possibly TRBD1 for D (5 bases). The CDR3 sequence is 15 residues long. Germline loops: CDR1 MNHEY, CDR2 SVGAGI. Between the trimmed V and J ends, which lost 0 bases and 3 bases, there was a span of 11 bases. This CDR3 reads CASSYSSGGDYGYTF. The CDR3 nucleotides are TGTGCCAGCAGTTACTCGAGTGGAGGGGACTATGGCTACACCTTC.

The chain recombines TRBV3-1 (or the pseudogene TRBV3-2) with TRBJ1-1, with 8 bases lining up with TRBD1. Germline V CDR1 and CDR2: LGHDT, YNNKEL (reference sequence). After removal of 4 bases from V and 7 bases from J, the junction contained 14 bases not matched to a gene. This CDR3 is built from 16 residues. This chain's CDR3 is CASSPSGVDRGSEAFF. CDR3 in DNA: TGTGCCAGCAGCCCCAGTGGAGTCGACAGGGGAAGTGAAGCTTTCTTT.

The V call is TRBV5-6, the J call TRBJ1-2; a possible D gene is TRBD1 (5 bases). Germline assignment: CDR1 SGHDT and CDR2 YYEEEE. Trimming stripped 0 bases from V and 5 bases from J, with 11 bases between. This CDR3 region has 14 residues. This chain's CDR3 is CASSLVFGGYGYTF. CDR3 nucleotides: TGTGCCAGCAGCTTGGTCTTCGGGGGGTATGGCTACACCTTC.

The chain joins TRBV25-1 to TRBJ2-3; D not resolved. In germline, CDR1 is MGHDK, CDR2 SYGVNS. The CDR3 runs 13 residues. V was trimmed by 4 bases and J by 0 bases, leaving 5 bases between them. The CDR3 region has the DNA TGTGCCAGCAGTGTCACTAGCACAGATACGCAGTATTTT. Translating it yields CASSVTSTDTQYF.

The chain uses TRBV5-8 and TRBJ2-5; D not certain. CDR1 SGHTS and CDR2 YDEGEE come from the germline V gene. The V end lost 5 bases, the J end lost 5 bases, and 10 bases lay between the germline ends. The CDR3 consists of 12 residues. This CDR3 is CASRPDRETQYF. The CDR3 coding sequence is TGTGCCAGCAGGCCTGATCGGGAGACCCAGTACTTC.

The chain has TRBV2 and TRBJ1-1, with D possibly TRBD1 on 5 matching bases. The V gene's germline CDR1 is SNHLY and CDR2 FYNNEI. The CDR3 extends over 14 amino acids. V was cut by 3 bases and J by 5 bases, with 13 bases left in between. The CDR3 region has the DNA TGTGCCAGCAGTGACTGGCAGGAGGGGACTGAAGCTTTCTTT. This encodes CASSDWQEGTEAFF.

Concerning this clone: The sample carries other DNA sequences with the same CDR3. The rearrangement joins TRBV3-1 (or the pseudogene TRBV3-2) to TRBJ1-2, with unresolved D. The CDR3 length is 13 residues. Germline values: CDR1 LGHDT, CDR2 YNNKEL (reference sequence). Trimming left V 2 bases short and J 1 base short, with 5 bases between. The CDR3 DNA reads as TGTGCCAGCAGCCAAACAGATAACTATGGCTACACCTTC. Protein sequence: CASSQTDNYGYTF.

The CDR3 spells CASREYRANTEAFF. The CDR3 nucleotides read TGTGCCAGCAGGGAATACAGGGCGAACACTGAAGCTTTCTTT. The chain has TRBV2 and TRBJ1-1; perhaps TRBD1 as D (6 bases). The V gene lost 6 bases and the J gene lost 1 base, with 12 bases spanning the gap. The CDR3 is made up of 14 amino acids. Per germline, CDR1 SNHLY and CDR2 FYNNEI.

The chain links TRBV19 to TRBJ2-2; 10 bases are a match to TRBD1. Germline CDR1 and CDR2: LNHDA and SQIVND (reference sequence). Unmatched junction bases numbered 17, after V lost 10 bases and J lost 0 bases. The CDR3 has 19 residues. CDR3 sequence: CATYRQGAPGRSNTGELFF. As DNA, the CDR3 is TGTGCCACTTACAGACAGGGGGCCCCGGGGCGCTCGAACACCGGGGAGCTGTTTTTT.

This chain uses TRBV5-1 with TRBJ2-7; the D is unclear. This CDR3 has 15 amino acids. Trimming cost V 4 bases and J 3 bases, with 17 bases left between them. Germline V gives CDR1 SGHRS, CDR2 YFSETQ. The CDR3 DNA reads as TGCGCCAGCAGCCCGCGAGGCAGTAATATCTACGAGCAGTACTTC. Translated, it gives CASSPRGSNIYEQYF.

This chain links TRBV5-1 with TRBJ2-4; weak D call: TRBD1 (6 bases). V was pared by 1 base and J by 0 bases, with 14 bases between. Germline V gene lookup returns CDR1 SGHRS and CDR2 YFSETQ. The length of the CDR3 is 17 residues. CDR3 sequence reads: CASSLTTGLLAKNIQYF. The CDR3 coding sequence is TGCGCCAGCAGCTTGACGACAGGATTACTAGCCAAAAACATTCAGTACTTC.

The chain employs TRBV3-1 (or the pseudogene TRBV3-2) and TRBJ1-4; D perhaps matches TRBD1 (5 bases). The CDR3 totals 14 residues. Per germline, CDR1 LGHDT and CDR2 YNNKEL (reference sequence). The V end lost 6 bases, the J end lost 7 bases, and 15 bases lay between the germline ends. CDR3 bases: TGTGCCAGCAGTCTGACCTCCGGGGGTGAAAAACTGTTTTTT. Protein sequence: CASSLTSGGEKLFF.

This clone was observed a single time. The chain couples TRBV7-5 to TRBJ1-1; whether TRBD1, the table's D call, matches the DNA was not checked. TRBV7-5 is a pseudogene. This CDR3 has 14 residues. CDR3 in DNA: TGTGCCAGAAGCTTAGAAGGCAGGGGACCTGGTGCTTTCTTT. This sequence encodes CARSLEGRGPGAFF.

The chain links TRBV5-5 to TRBJ2-5; 7 bases match TRBD1. CDR1 SGHKS and CDR2 YYEKEE come from the germline V gene (reference sequence). V lost 2 bases and J lost 5; bases outside the gene matches: 3. This CDR3 contains 13 residues. The CDR3 loop is CASSLTGEETQYF. DNA of the CDR3: TGTGCCAGCAGCTTAACAGGGGAGGAGACCCAGTACTTC.

The chain combines TRBV2 with TRBJ2-2; D gene ambiguous. V was clipped by 4 bases and J by 8 bases, with 11 bases between them. Germline V lookup: CDR1 SNHLY, CDR2 FYNNEI. This CDR3 is built from 13 residues. CDR3 nucleotides: TGTGCCAGCAGTGTTCGGCCGGAGGGGGAGCTGTTTTTT. It translates to CASSVRPEGELFF.

CDR3 DNA sequence: TGTGCCAGTAGTTCCCGAGTTCCGACAGGGGAGATTAGGTCCTACGAGCAGTACTTC. Translation gives CASSSRVPTGEIRSYEQYF. V is TRBV19 and J is TRBJ2-7, with 8 bases aligning to TRBD1. The CDR3 runs 19 residues. Germline lookup yields CDR1 LNHDA and CDR2 SQIVND (reference sequence). V was clipped by 5 bases and J by 1 base; unmatched bases: 19.

The rearrangement joins TRBV5-4 to TRBJ2-5; TRBD2 aligns across 10 bases. Trimming cost V 0 bases and J 3 bases; bases outside gene matches: 2. The germline V gene encodes CDR1 SGHNT and CDR2 YYREEE (reference sequence). This CDR3 is built from 15 residues. The CDR3 loop is CASSLVAGGKETQYF. CDR3 sequence (DNA): TGTGCCAGCAGCTTGGTAGCGGGGGGTAAAGAGACCCAGTACTTC.

The chain recombines TRBV3-1 (or the pseudogene TRBV3-2) with TRBJ2-1, with 12 bases lining up with TRBD2. Germline CDR1 LGHDT, CDR2 YNNKEL (reference sequence). Losses at the gene ends were 4 bases for V and 5 bases for J; bases not matched to a gene: 6. There are 16 residues in the CDR3. The DNA for the CDR3 is TGTGCCAGCAGCCCCCGGACTAGCGGGGACCACAATGAGCAGTTCTTC. The encoded protein is CASSPRTSGDHNEQFF.